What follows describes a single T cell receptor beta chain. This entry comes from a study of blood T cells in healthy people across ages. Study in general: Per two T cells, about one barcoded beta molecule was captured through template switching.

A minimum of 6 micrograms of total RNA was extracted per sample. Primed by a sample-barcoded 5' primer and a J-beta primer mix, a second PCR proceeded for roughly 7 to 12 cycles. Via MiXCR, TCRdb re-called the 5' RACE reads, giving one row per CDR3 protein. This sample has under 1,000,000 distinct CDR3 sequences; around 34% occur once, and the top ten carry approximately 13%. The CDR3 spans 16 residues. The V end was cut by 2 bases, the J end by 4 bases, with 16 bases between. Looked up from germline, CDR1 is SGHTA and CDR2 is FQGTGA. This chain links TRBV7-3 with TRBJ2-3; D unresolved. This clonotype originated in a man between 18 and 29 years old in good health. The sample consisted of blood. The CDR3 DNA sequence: TGTGCCAGCAGCTTAGTCGGCAGTCAAATCCCAGATACGCAGTATTTT. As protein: CASSLVGSQIPDTQYF.